A single T cell receptor (beta chain) is shown here with its context. V lost 2 bases and J 3 bases, leaving 17 bases between the germline ends. The CDR3 is made up of 17 amino acids. Germline V gene lookup returns CDR1 LNHDA and CDR2 SQIVND (reference sequence). TCRdb ran MiXCR on the reads and lists one entry per CDR3 protein. Of approximately 250,000 distinct CDR3 sequences detected, roughly 26% appear once; the ten largest clones hold around 7.8%. These data belong to a study of kidney transplant recipient with SARS-CoV-2 infection. V gene TRBV19 combines with J gene TRBJ2-1, with TRBD2 as a possible D gene (6 bases). The clonotype comes from a male patient in his thirties who had COVID-19 and was a kidney transplant recipient. Some of the T cells may derive from the graft donor. This specimen consisted of a blood sample, obtained at baseline and on roughly day 110 from a kidney transplant recipient. The CDR3 sequence is CASSIRGWRDLYNEQFF. The CDR3 coding sequence is TGTGCCAGTAGTATAAGAGGCTGGCGGGATCTCTACAATGAGCAGTTCTTC.